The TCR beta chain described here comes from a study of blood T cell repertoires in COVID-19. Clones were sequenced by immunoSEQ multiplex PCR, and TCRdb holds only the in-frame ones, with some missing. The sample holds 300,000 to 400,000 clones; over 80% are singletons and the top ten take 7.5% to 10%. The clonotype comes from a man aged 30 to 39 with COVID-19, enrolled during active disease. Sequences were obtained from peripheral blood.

The CDR3 sequence: CASSLRASTGKNTGELFF. DNA for the CDR3: TGTGCCAGCAGCTTAAGGGCATCCACGGGGAAGAACACCGGGGAGCTGTTTTTT. The rearrangement links TRBV7-9 to TRBJ2-2, with D maybe TRBD2 (5 bases). The CDR3 spans 18 residues. In germline, CDR1 is SEHNR, CDR2 FQNEAQ (reference sequence). Trimming cost V 2 bases and J 1 base, with 17 bases left between them.